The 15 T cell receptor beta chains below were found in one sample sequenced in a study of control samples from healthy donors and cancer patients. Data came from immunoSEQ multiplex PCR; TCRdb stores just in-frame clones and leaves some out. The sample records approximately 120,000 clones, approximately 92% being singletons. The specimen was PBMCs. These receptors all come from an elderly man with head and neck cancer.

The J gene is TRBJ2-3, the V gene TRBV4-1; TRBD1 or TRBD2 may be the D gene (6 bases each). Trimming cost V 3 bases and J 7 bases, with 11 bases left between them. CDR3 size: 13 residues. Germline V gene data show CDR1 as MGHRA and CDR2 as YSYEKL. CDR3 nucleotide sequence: TGCGCCAGCAGCCACGGGGGCGCTAATACGCAGTATTTT. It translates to CASSHGGANTQYF.

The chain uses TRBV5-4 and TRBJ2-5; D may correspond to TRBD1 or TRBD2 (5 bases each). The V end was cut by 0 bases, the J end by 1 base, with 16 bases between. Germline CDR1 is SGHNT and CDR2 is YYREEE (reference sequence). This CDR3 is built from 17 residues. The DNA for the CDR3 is TGTGCCAGCAGCTTGGGGGGACCAGCAGGGTCCCAAGAGACCCAGTACTTC. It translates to CASSLGGPAGSQETQYF.

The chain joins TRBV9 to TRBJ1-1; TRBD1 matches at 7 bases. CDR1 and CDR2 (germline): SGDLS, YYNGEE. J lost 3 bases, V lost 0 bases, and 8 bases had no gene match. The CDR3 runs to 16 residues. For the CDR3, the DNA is TGTGCCAGCAGCGTAGGATATCAGGGGGAGGACACTGAAGCTTTCTTT. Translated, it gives CASSVGYQGEDTEAFF. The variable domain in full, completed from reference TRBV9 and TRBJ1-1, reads DSGVTQTPKHLITATGQRVTLRCSPRSGDLSVYWYQQSLDQGLQFLIQYYNGEERAKGNILERFSAQQFPDLHSELNLSSLELGDSALYFCASSVGYQGEDTEAFFGQGTRLTVV.

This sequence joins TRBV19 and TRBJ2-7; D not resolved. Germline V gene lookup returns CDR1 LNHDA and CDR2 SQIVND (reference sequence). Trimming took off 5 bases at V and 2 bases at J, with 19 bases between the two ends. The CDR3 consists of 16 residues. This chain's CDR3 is CASSSNAAGRAYEQYF. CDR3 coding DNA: TGTGCCAGTAGTTCCAACGCGGCCGGGCGAGCCTACGAGCAGTACTTC.

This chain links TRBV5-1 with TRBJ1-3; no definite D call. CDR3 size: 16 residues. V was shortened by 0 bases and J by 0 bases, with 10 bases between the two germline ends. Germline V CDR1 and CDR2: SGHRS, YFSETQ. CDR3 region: CASSLGRQHSGNTIYF. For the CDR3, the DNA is TGCGCCAGCAGCTTGGGGCGTCAACACTCTGGAAACACCATATATTTT. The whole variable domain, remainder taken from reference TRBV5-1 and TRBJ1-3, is KAGVTQTPRYLIKTRGQQVTLSCSPISGHRSVSWYQQTPGQGLQFLFEYFSETQRNKGNFPGRFSGRQFSNSRSEMNVSTLELGDSALYLCASSLGRQHSGNTIYFGEGSWLTVV.

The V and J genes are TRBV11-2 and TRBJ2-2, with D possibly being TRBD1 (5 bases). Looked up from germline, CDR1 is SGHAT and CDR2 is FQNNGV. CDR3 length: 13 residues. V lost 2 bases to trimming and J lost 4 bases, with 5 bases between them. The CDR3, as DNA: TGTGCCAGCAGCTTAACAGGCACCGGGGAGCTGTTTTTT. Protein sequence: CASSLTGTGELFF.

The chain's CDR3 is CASIELAVTGELFF. The CDR3 DNA reads TGTGCCAGCATCGAACTAGCTGTCACCGGGGAGCTGTTTTTT. The rearrangement links TRBV2 to TRBJ2-2; a possible D gene is TRBD2 (6 bases). Germline CDR1 is SNHLY and CDR2 is FYNNEI. This CDR3 spans 14 amino acids. The V end was cut by 7 bases, the J end by 4 bases, with 13 bases between.

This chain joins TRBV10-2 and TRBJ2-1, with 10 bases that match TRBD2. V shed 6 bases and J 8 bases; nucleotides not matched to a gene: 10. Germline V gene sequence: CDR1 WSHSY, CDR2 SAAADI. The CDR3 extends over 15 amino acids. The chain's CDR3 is CASRDSGGLHYEQFF. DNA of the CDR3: TGCGCCAGCAGGGATAGCGGGGGGCTACACTATGAGCAGTTCTTC.

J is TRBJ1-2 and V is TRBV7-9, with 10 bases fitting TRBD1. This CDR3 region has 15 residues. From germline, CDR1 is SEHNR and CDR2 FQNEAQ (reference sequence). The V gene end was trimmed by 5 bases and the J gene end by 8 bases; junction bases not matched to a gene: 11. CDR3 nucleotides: TGTGCCAGCAGCGACCGGGACAGGGGCTACCTAGGCTACACCTTC. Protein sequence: CASSDRDRGYLGYTF.

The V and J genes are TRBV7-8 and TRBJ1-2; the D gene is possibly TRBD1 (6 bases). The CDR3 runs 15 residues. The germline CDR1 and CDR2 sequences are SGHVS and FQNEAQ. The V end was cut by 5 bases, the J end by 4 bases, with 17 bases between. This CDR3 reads CASSPDRLGSYGYTF. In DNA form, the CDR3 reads TGTGCCAGCAGCCCGGACAGACTTGGGAGCTATGGCTACACCTTC.

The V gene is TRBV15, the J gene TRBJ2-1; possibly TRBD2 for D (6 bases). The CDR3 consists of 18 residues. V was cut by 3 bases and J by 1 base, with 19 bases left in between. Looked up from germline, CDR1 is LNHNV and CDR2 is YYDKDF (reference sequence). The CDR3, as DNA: TGTGCCACCAGCAGCTCCCGGCCCTCTAGCGATTCCTACAATGAGCAGTTCTTC. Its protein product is CATSSSRPSSDSYNEQFF.

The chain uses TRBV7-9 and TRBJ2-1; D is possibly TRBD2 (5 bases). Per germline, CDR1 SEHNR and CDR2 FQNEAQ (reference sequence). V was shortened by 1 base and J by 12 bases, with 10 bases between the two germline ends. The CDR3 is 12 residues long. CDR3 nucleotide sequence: TGTGCCAGCAGCTTAGATACTAGACGGCAGTTCTTC. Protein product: CASSLDTRRQFF.

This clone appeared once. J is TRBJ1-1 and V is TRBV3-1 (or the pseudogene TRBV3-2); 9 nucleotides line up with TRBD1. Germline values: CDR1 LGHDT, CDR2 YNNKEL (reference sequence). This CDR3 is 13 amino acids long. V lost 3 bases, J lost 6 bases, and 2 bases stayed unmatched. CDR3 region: CASSQGQGAEAFF. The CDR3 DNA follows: TGTGCCAGCAGCCAGGGACAGGGTGCTGAAGCTTTCTTT.

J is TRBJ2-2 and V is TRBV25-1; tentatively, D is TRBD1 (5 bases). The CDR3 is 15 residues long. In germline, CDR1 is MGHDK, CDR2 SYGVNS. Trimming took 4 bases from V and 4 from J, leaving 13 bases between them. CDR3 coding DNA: TGTGCCAGCAGTGCCCCGGACAAACCCACCGGGGAGCTGTTTTTT. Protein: CASSAPDKPTGELFF.

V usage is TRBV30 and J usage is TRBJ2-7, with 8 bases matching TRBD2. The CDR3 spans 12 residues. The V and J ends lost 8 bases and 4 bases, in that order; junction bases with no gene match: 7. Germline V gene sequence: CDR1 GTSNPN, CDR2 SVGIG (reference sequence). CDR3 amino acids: CARGGGRYEQYF. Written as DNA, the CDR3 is TGTGCCCGCGGCGGGGGGCGGTACGAGCAGTACTTC.